A selection of T cell receptor beta chains follows, all from one sample in a study of CD8 T cells in ankylosing spondylitis. TCRdb independently ran MiXCR on the 5' RACE reads; one entry per CDR3 protein. The sample yields some 140,000 distinct CDR3 sequences, more than 9.5% seen once. Sequencing used blood, either unsorted or a sorted T cell fraction (not recorded which). The receptors were gathered from a female donor with ankylosing spondylitis or in good health (not recorded which). Both conserved end residues are part of each CDR3. A D gene is named only where the DNA matches it firmly. Only part of the rows carry a size: once, few, many, or a class if the clone is expanded.

V	J	size	D	DNA	CDR3
TRBV12-3/TRBV12-4	TRBJ1-1	many	-	TGTGCCAGCAGTCCACATCCGGGACCAAAGAACACTGAAGCTTTCTTT	CASSPHPGPKNTEAFF
TRBV28	TRBJ2-7	-	-	TGTGCCAGCAGCCTCGATCTCCGTGGACAGCGCAGCTACGAGCAGTACTTC	CASSLDLRGQRSYEQYF
TRBV7-2	TRBJ1-2	many	-	TGTGCCAGCAGCTTAGAACAGTTCTATGGCTACACCTTC	CASSLEQFYGYTF
TRBV28	TRBJ1-2	many	-	TGTGCCAGCAGTTTCCGTGACCACGGCTACACCTTC	CASSFRDHGYTF
TRBV20-1	TRBJ1-3	many	-	TGCAGTGCCCAGGACAGCTTCTCTGGAAACACCATATATTTT	CSAQDSFSGNTIYF
TRBV6-5	TRBJ2-1	many	TRBD2	TGTGCCAGCAGTTACTCGGGATGGGGGGGTGAGCAGTTCTTC	CASSYSGWGGEQFF
TRBV3-1	TRBJ2-1	-	-	TGTGCCAGCAGCCAAGATTCGGGGGGCACCTACAATGAGCAGTTCTTC	CASSQDSGGTYNEQFF
TRBV28	TRBJ1-2	many	-	TGTGCCAGCAGTTTGGAGCAGTTGGTGTATGGCTACACCTTC	CASSLEQLVYGYTF
TRBV18	TRBJ2-1	many	-	TGTGCCAGCTCAGCCAGCATAGGTGAGCAGTTCTTC	CASSASIGEQFF
TRBV7-2	TRBJ1-5	-	-	TGTGCCAGCAGCTACCGGGCTTCTTGGAGCCAGCCCCAGCATTTT	CASSYRASWSQPQHF
TRBV12-3/TRBV12-4	TRBJ1-2	many	-	TGTGCCAGCGGATACAGGAAGCTCGACTATGGCTACACCTTC	CASGYRKLDYGYTF
TRBV5-1	TRBJ2-2	many	-	TGCGCCAGCAGCTTGGGGTTGAACACCGGGGAGCTGTTTTTT	CASSLGLNTGELFF
TRBV29-1	TRBJ2-7	many	TRBD1	TGCAGCGGAGGACAGGGGGCCTACGAGCAGTACTTC	CSGGQGAYEQYF
TRBV2	TRBJ2-1	many	-	TGTGCCAGCAGCCAGCAGTTCTTC	CASSQQFF
TRBV10-1	TRBJ2-1	-	-	TGCGCCAGCAGGCTACGGGGGTCGAGTGAGCAGTTCTTC	CASRLRGSSEQFF
TRBV29-1	TRBJ1-2	many	-	TGCAGCGCTATGTCGGGGGGAAATCGCTATGGCTACACCTTC	CSAMSGGNRYGYTF
TRBV7-9	TRBJ1-1	many	-	TGTGCCAGCAGCTTATTGGCCAGGGACACTGAAGCTTTCTTT	CASSLLARDTEAFF
TRBV18	TRBJ1-1	few	-	TGTGCCAGCTCACCACAGAGACCCAACACTGAAGCTTTCTTT	CASSPQRPNTEAFF
TRBV30	TRBJ1-5	few	TRBD1	TGTGCCTGGAGTGGGACAGGGGGTCAGCCCCAGCATTTT	CAWSGTGGQPQHF
TRBV29-1	TRBJ1-2	many	-	TGCAGCGTTGAGGGGGAAAAGACGCCTAACTATGGCTACACCTTC	CSVEGEKTPNYGYTF
TRBV30	TRBJ2-1	few	TRBD2	TGTGCCTTCCTAGCGGGCCACTACAATGAGCAGTTCTTC	CAFLAGHYNEQFF
TRBV7-9	TRBJ2-5	-	-	TGTTCCAGCAGCTTAGCTCAGGGACGGGAAGAGACCCAGTACTTC	CSSSLAQGREETQYF
TRBV11-3	TRBJ1-3	few	-	TGTGCCAGCAGCGTGACAGGCTCTGGAAACACCATATATTTT	CASSVTGSGNTIYF
TRBV20-1	TRBJ2-1	many	TRBD1	TGCAGTGGCTCCAGGACAGGGCCCTACAATGAGCAGTTCTTC	CSGSRTGPYNEQFF
TRBV12-3/TRBV12-4	TRBJ1-2	many	-	TGTGCCAGCAGTTTTGATGGCTACACCTTC	CASSFDGYTF
TRBV4-2	TRBJ1-3	many	-	TGTGCCAGCAGCCAAGATGAGGGGGGTTCCGGAAACACCATATATTTT	CASSQDEGGSGNTIYF